The 8 T cell receptor beta chains listed next were all sequenced from one sample in a study of T cell changes during pregnancy in multiple sclerosis. Sequenced by immunoSEQ multiplex PCR; TCRdb stores in-frame clones only, minus some. Of under 55,000 clones in the sample, 85% to 95% were seen once. This sample comprised peripheral blood, obtained in the second trimester of pregnancy. The receptors were sampled from a female donor with multiple sclerosis, enrolled in a pregnancy study.

The V and J genes are TRBV11-3 and TRBJ2-7, with TRBD2 as a possible D gene (5 bases). Germline CDR1 and CDR2: SGHNT and YENEEA. The CDR3 extends over 15 amino acids. V shed 6 bases and J shed 3 bases, with 18 bases lying between them. This CDR3 reads CASRDGEGNLYEQYF. As DNA, the CDR3 is TGTGCCAGCAGGGACGGCGAGGGCAATCTCTACGAGCAGTACTTC. Drawing the rest from reference TRBV11-3 and TRBJ2-7, the complete variable domain is EAGVVQSPRYKIIEKKQPVAFWCNPISGHNTLYWYLQNLGQGPELLIRYENEEAVDDSQLPKDRFSAERLKGVDSTLKIQPAELGDSAVYLCASRDGEGNLYEQYFGPGTRLTVT.

The chain is built from TRBV6-6 and TRBJ1-4; 8 nucleotides agree with TRBD1. Per the germline V gene, CDR1 is MNHNY and CDR2 is SVGAGI (reference sequence). V gave up 2 bases and J gave up 6 bases; unmatched junction bases: 8. CDR3 size: 16 residues. CDR3 in amino acids: CASSYPQPGGDEKLFF. CDR3 bases: TGTGCCAGCAGTTACCCCCAACCAGGGGGCGATGAAAAACTGTTTTTT.

V and J are TRBV5-1 and TRBJ2-7; tentatively, D is TRBD1 (6 bases). CDR3 length: 15 amino acids. Germline CDR1 reads SGHRS; CDR2 reads YFSETQ. V lost 1 base to trimming and J lost 4 bases, with 15 bases between them. CDR3 nucleotides: TGCGCCAGCAGCTTGAGGGACAACCCAAATTACGAGCAGTACTTC. It specifies CASSLRDNPNYEQYF. Full variable domain (missing parts from reference TRBV5-1 and TRBJ2-7): KAGVTQTPRYLIKTRGQQVTLSCSPISGHRSVSWYQQTPGQGLQFLFEYFSETQRNKGNFPGRFSGRQFSNSRSEMNVSTLELGDSALYLCASSLRDNPNYEQYFGPGTRLTVT.

J is TRBJ2-1 and V is TRBV2, with no clear D. The germline CDR1 and CDR2 sequences are SNHLY and FYNNEI. The CDR3 covers 16 residues. V lost 2 bases and J lost 0, with 11 bases in between. This CDR3 reads CASSESLRSSYNEQFF. The CDR3 DNA reads as TGTGCCAGCAGTGAATCTCTCCGTAGCTCCTACAATGAGCAGTTCTTC. Full variable domain (outside the CDR3, taken from reference TRBV2 and TRBJ2-1): EPEVTQTPSHQVTQMGQEVILRCVPISNHLYFYWYRQILGQKVEFLVSFYNNEISEKSEIFDDQFSVERPDGSNFTLKIRSTKLEDSAMYFCASSESLRSSYNEQFFGPGTRLTVL.

This rearrangement joins TRBV2 to TRBJ1-3, with D perhaps TRBD1 (5 bases). This CDR3 has 16 amino acids. V gave up 2 bases and J gave up 0 bases, with 11 bases separating them. CDR1 is SNHLY, CDR2 FYNNEI, per germline. The chain's CDR3 is CASSERGRDSGNTIYF. The CDR3 nucleotides are TGTGCCAGCAGTGAAAGAGGCAGGGACTCTGGAAACACCATATATTTT. The variable domain in full, completed from reference TRBV2 and TRBJ1-3, reads EPEVTQTPSHQVTQMGQEVILRCVPISNHLYFYWYRQILGQKVEFLVSFYNNEISEKSEIFDDQFSVERPDGSNFTLKIRSTKLEDSAMYFCASSERGRDSGNTIYFGEGSWLTVV.

The V gene is TRBV27, the J gene TRBJ1-1; 8 nucleotides line up with TRBD1. After removal of 6 bases from V and 6 bases from J, the junction contained 12 bases not matched to a gene. Germline V gives CDR1 MNHEY, CDR2 SMNVEV (reference sequence). CDR3 length equals 15 residues. CDR3 loop: CASRRSGGWKPEAFF. DNA of the CDR3: TGTGCCAGCAGACGATCAGGGGGCTGGAAACCTGAAGCTTTCTTT.

The V call is TRBV5-4, the J call TRBJ2-6; perhaps TRBD1 as D (5 bases). Trimming took off 2 bases at V and 0 bases at J, with 6 bases between the two ends. The CDR3 consists of 15 residues. CDR1 is SGHNT and CDR2 is YYREEE in the germline V gene (reference sequence). CDR3 protein: CASSLRGSGANVLTF. The CDR3 DNA reads as TGTGCCAGCAGCTTAAGGGGCTCTGGGGCCAACGTCCTGACTTTC.

The V and J genes are TRBV4-2 and TRBJ2-3; 9 positions match TRBD2. CDR1 and CDR2 from the germline V gene are LGHNA and YNFKEQ. V shed 1 base and J 1 base; nucleotides not matched to a gene: 3. This CDR3 spans 16 amino acids. The CDR3: CASSQGEREGTDTQYF. The CDR3 DNA follows: TGTGCCAGCAGCCAAGGGGAGCGGGAGGGCACAGATACGCAGTATTTT.